The rows below give T cell receptor beta chains drawn from one sample of a study of cytomegalovirus exposure and HLA in healthy donors. Libraries were prepared by immunoSEQ multiplex PCR; TCRdb keeps only in-frame clonotypes and omits some of them. The sample gives approximately 190,000 clones, 82% of which show up once; about 0.78% is in the top ten. Sequencing was performed on PBMCs. These receptors all stem from a woman younger than 30 in good health and CMV-seronegative. The CDR3 runs from the conserved cysteine through the conserved F or W. D genes are given only for firm matches.

D gene | J gene | V gene | CDR3 DNA | CDR3 protein
TRBD1 | TRBJ2-7 | TRBV27 | TGTGCCAGCAGTTTAAAACAGGGGTCGAGCTCCTACGAGCAGTACTTC | CASSLKQGSSSYEQYF
NA | TRBJ1-1 | TRBV19 | TGTGCCAGTAGTGTTTCCATGAACACTGAAGCTTTCTTT | CASSVSMNTEAFF
TRBD1 | TRBJ1-3 | TRBV9 | TGTGCCAGCAGCGGACAGGGGTTAGGAAACACCATATATTTT | CASSGQGLGNTIYF
TRBD2 | TRBJ2-1 | TRBV6-5 | TGTGCCAGCAGTTCTTATCCGGGACTAGCGAACAATGAGCAGTTCTTC | CASSSYPGLANNEQFF
TRBD2 | TRBJ2-7 | TRBV5-1 | TGCGCCAGCAGCTTGGTTGCGGGAGGGATCTCCTACGAGCAGTACTTC | CASSLVAGGISYEQYF
TRBD1 | TRBJ1-4 | TRBV6-5 | TGTGCCAGCAGTTTCTCCTCGGGACAGGATGATGAAAAACTGTTTTTT | CASSFSSGQDDEKLFF
NA | TRBJ1-2 | TRBV15 | TGTGCCACCAGCACCGATAGCCTTCGGGGGGACTATGGCTACACCTTC | CATSTDSLRGDYGYTF
NA | TRBJ2-7 | TRBV5-6 | TGTGCCAGCAGCCCGGGTTTCTCCTACGAGCAGTACTTC | CASSPGFSYEQYF
TRBD2 | TRBJ2-7 | TRBV11-1 | TGTGCCAGCAGCTCCCACTGGACAAACGCGGGAGGGAAAAACGAGCAGTACTTC | CASSSHWTNAGGKNEQYF
TRBD1 | TRBJ2-7 | TRBV6-5 | TGTGCCAGCAGCGCGGGACAGGGGTCCGAGCAGTACTTC | CASSAGQGSEQYF
TRBD2 | TRBJ2-1 | TRBV6-4 | TGTGCCAGCAGTGAGGCCAGCGGGAGGGCCAATGAGCAGTTCTTC | CASSEASGRANEQFF
TRBD1 | TRBJ2-1 | TRBV7-3 | TGTGCCAGCAGCATAACGGGACAGGGTAACAATGAGCAGTTCTTC | CASSITGQGNNEQFF